This T cell receptor (beta chain) came from a study of cytomegalovirus exposure and HLA in healthy donors. In the study overall: One earlier analysis, a look at about 179 million T cells, found some 100 million unique TCR beta sequences. Study-wide findings and caveats: Further analysis was carried out later, and it showed several of the most significant clusters appearing linked to common viral pathogens. A reported reduction in N-insertions relative to the 666-donor mean was seen in an Asian-associated ancestry cluster in a later analysis.

J gave up 6 bases and V 5 bases, and 9 bases lay outside the gene matches. Germline V gene sequence: CDR1 SNHLY, CDR2 FYNNEI. The CDR3 loop spans 15 amino acids. With respect to this clone: Its antigen is unidentified.

The primer mix had 60 Vbeta and 13 Jbeta primers. This table comes from immunoSEQ multiplex PCR, and its TCRdb copy is limited to in-frame clones, with some not included. Of 150,000 to 200,000 clones listed, 60% to 85% were seen once; the top ten hold roughly 3%. The sequenced material came from PBMCs. V is TRBV2 and J is TRBJ1-5, with 8 bases fitting TRBD1. The source is a male donor in good health and CMV-seronegative. The CDR3 bases are TGTGCCAGCAGTCCCGGGGCAGGGGGCGTTCAGCCCCAGCATTTT. Residues: CASSPGAGGVQPQHF.